This is a list of T cell receptor beta chains from one sample in a study of human T cells and chemical hapten exposure. Each CDR3 protein gets one entry after TCRdb re-called the RACE reads with MiXCR. Among over 55,000 distinct CDR3 sequences listed, around 10% were seen once. The sample consisted of whole blood, taken in connection with sensitization to the hapten diphenylcyclopropenone (DPC). All receptors come from a woman aged 50 to 60 with alopecia areata. Some clones in this sample may be carry-over from other donors' samples. CDR3s include the opening cysteine and the closing phenylalanine or tryptophan. D genes are given only for firm matches. For some rows the clone size is stated as once, few or many, or as a class when expanded; others skip it.

size: few
V: TRBV14
D: .
J: TRBJ1-5
DNA: TGTGCCAGCAGCCAAGATAGACGGGACAATAGCAATCAGCCCCAGCATTTT
CDR3: CASSQDRRDNSNQPQHF

size: .
V: TRBV27
D: TRBD1
J: TRBJ2-1
DNA: TGTGCCAGCAGCATAATCGGGACAGGGTACAATGAGCAGTTCTTC
CDR3: CASSIIGTGYNEQFF

size: .
V: TRBV18
D: .
J: TRBJ2-3
DNA: TGTGCCAGCTCGAGGAGTAGGGGGAATATCGGCACAGATACGCAGTATTTT
CDR3: CASSRSRGNIGTDTQYF

size: few
V: TRBV12-3/TRBV12-4
D: .
J: TRBJ1-1
DNA: TGTGCCAGTCAGGTGAACACTGAAGCTTTCTTT
CDR3: CASQVNTEAFF

size: many
V: TRBV18
D: .
J: TRBJ1-4
DNA: TGTGCCAGCTCAAGATCCGGGACAAGGCTGTTTTTT
CDR3: CASSRSGTRLFF

size: .
V: TRBV7-9
D: .
J: TRBJ2-3
DNA: TGTGCCAGCAGCTTGGTATCCGGTAGCACAGATACGCAGTATTTT
CDR3: CASSLVSGSTDTQYF

size: many
V: TRBV20-1
D: .
J: TRBJ2-7
DNA: TGCAGTGCTATCGGGGGAAGTCGCTACGAGCAGTACTTC
CDR3: CSAIGGSRYEQYF

size: many
V: TRBV7-8
D: TRBD1
J: TRBJ1-1
DNA: TGTGCCAGCAGCTCGACAGGGTATACTGAAGCTTTCTTT
CDR3: CASSSTGYTEAFF

size: .
V: TRBV7-2
D: TRBD1
J: TRBJ1-2
DNA: TGTGCCAGCAGCCCGGACAGGGCCACCTACACCTTC
CDR3: CASSPDRATYTF

size: once
V: TRBV6-2/TRBV6-3
D: .
J: TRBJ1-6
DNA: TGTGCCAGCAGTTACACCCCGGGACGGACGAGCTCCTATAATTCACCCCTCCACTTT
CDR3: CASSYTPGRTSSYNSPLHF

size: .
V: TRBV4-1
D: .
J: TRBJ1-1
DNA: TGCGCCAGCAGCCAAGAGGAGGCCGATGAAGCTTTCTTT
CDR3: CASSQEEADEAFF

size: once
V: TRBV19
D: TRBD2
J: TRBJ2-3
DNA: TGTGCCAGTACCACTAGCGGGAGGACAGATACGCAGTATTTT
CDR3: CASTTSGRTDTQYF

size: many
V: TRBV11-2
D: .
J: TRBJ1-2
DNA: TGTGCCAGCAGCTTTCTTCCAGGGAAACCGAACTATGGCTACACCTTC
CDR3: CASSFLPGKPNYGYTF

size: .
V: TRBV9
D: .
J: TRBJ1-1
DNA: TGTGCCAGCAGCGTGGTGGGATACACTGAAGCTTTCTTT
CDR3: CASSVVGYTEAFF

size: .
V: TRBV5-1
D: .
J: TRBJ1-1
DNA: TGCGCCAGCAGCTTGGTGGAGAGTATGAGTCGCACTGAAGCTTTCTTT
CDR3: CASSLVESMSRTEAFF

size: few
V: TRBV7-2
D: .
J: TRBJ2-1
DNA: TGTGCCAGCAGCTTATCCTACAATGAGCAGTTCTTC
CDR3: CASSLSYNEQFF

size: few
V: TRBV18
D: .
J: TRBJ1-4
DNA: TGTGCCAGCTCACCAACCTTTATCCGGACGAATGAAAAACTGTTTTTT
CDR3: CASSPTFIRTNEKLFF

size: few
V: TRBV15
D: .
J: TRBJ2-2
DNA: TGTGCCACCAGCAGAGATCAGCCCGGTACCGGGGAGCTGTTTTTT
CDR3: CATSRDQPGTGELFF

size: .
V: TRBV6-1
D: .
J: TRBJ2-2
DNA: TGTGCCAGCACACGGGTCTTAGGGGACACCGGGGAGCTGTTTTTT
CDR3: CASTRVLGDTGELFF

size: .
V: TRBV29-1
D: TRBD2
J: TRBJ2-2
DNA: TGCAGCGTTGAGACTAGCGGGGCCGGGGAGCTGTTTTTT
CDR3: CSVETSGAGELFF

size: few
V: TRBV6-5
D: .
J: TRBJ1-5
DNA: TGTGCCAGCAGAACCCTGAATCAGCCCCAGCATTTT
CDR3: CASRTLNQPQHF

size: many
V: TRBV15
D: TRBD2
J: TRBJ2-1
DNA: TGTGCCACCAGCAGTGCTCCGGGACTAGCGGGGGGATACAATGAGCAGTTCTTC
CDR3: CATSSAPGLAGGYNEQFF

size: .
V: TRBV5-1
D: TRBD2
J: TRBJ2-1
DNA: TGCGCCAGCCGCCCCTTGGGCGGGGGGCCCTACAATGAGCAGTTCTTC
CDR3: CASRPLGGGPYNEQFF

size: .
V: TRBV28
D: TRBD1
J: TRBJ1-5
DNA: TGTGCCAGCAGTGTCCGGGACAGGGCTAGTTATAGCAATCAGCCCCAGCATTTT
CDR3: CASSVRDRASYSNQPQHF

size: many
V: TRBV20-1
D: .
J: TRBJ2-5
DNA: TGCAGTGCGGGGGTAGCGGTGGGGTTCCAAGAGACCCAGTACTTC
CDR3: CSAGVAVGFQETQYF

size: .
V: TRBV28
D: .
J: TRBJ2-5
DNA: TGTGCCAGCAGCCCGATGGTTGAGGGGGGAGAGACCCAGTACTTC
CDR3: CASSPMVEGGETQYF

size: .
V: TRBV9
D: .
J: TRBJ2-1
DNA: TGTGCCAGCAGCGTAGGAGGGACGGACTACAATGAGCAGTTCTTC
CDR3: CASSVGGTDYNEQFF

size: many
V: TRBV28
D: .
J: TRBJ2-7
DNA: TGTGCCAGCAGTCCGATCAATAGTGCCGGCTCCTACGAGCAGTACTTC
CDR3: CASSPINSAGSYEQYF

size: few
V: TRBV28
D: .
J: TRBJ2-1
DNA: TGTGCCAGCAGTAAAGAGTCCTACAATGAGCAGTTCTTC
CDR3: CASSKESYNEQFF

size: few
V: TRBV20-1
D: .
J: TRBJ2-7
DNA: TGCAGTGCTAGCCAGGGCTACGAGCAGTACTTC
CDR3: CSASQGYEQYF

size: .
V: TRBV5-5
D: TRBD2
J: TRBJ2-7
DNA: TGTGCCAGCAGCTCCACTAGCGGGAGAAGCTCCTACGAGCAGTACTTC
CDR3: CASSSTSGRSSYEQYF

size: many
V: TRBV7-7
D: TRBD2
J: TRBJ2-2
DNA: TGTGCCAGCAGCCCAAGGCGGGAGACGAAGGAGCTGTTTTTT
CDR3: CASSPRRETKELFF

size: .
V: TRBV25-1
D: TRBD1
J: TRBJ1-1
DNA: TGTGCCAGCAGTGACGCCGGACAGGGCTTACTTGAAGCTTTCTTT
CDR3: CASSDAGQGLLEAFF

size: few
V: TRBV3-1
D: .
J: TRBJ1-5
DNA: TGTGCCAGCAGCCAAGGCGATCAGCGAAGCAATCAGCCCCAGCATTTT
CDR3: CASSQGDQRSNQPQHF

size: .
V: TRBV27
D: .
J: TRBJ2-7
DNA: TGTGCCAGCAGTTCCGCCAGGGGTGACTCGATCGAGCAGTACTTC
CDR3: CASSSARGDSIEQYF

size: few
V: TRBV7-2
D: .
J: TRBJ2-5
DNA: TGTGCCAGCAGCTTAGTTTCCTCGTACCAAGAGACCCAGTACTTC
CDR3: CASSLVSSYQETQYF

size: many
V: TRBV6-5
D: .
J: TRBJ2-7
DNA: TGTGCCAGCAGCGACGGGGGACTGGGGGCCTACGAGCAGTACTTC
CDR3: CASSDGGLGAYEQYF

size: many
V: TRBV12-3/TRBV12-4
D: .
J: TRBJ2-4
DNA: TGTGCCAGCAGTTTGGGGGGATACATTCAGTACTTC
CDR3: CASSLGGYIQYF

size: .
V: TRBV12-3/TRBV12-4
D: TRBD2
J: TRBJ2-5
DNA: TGTGCCAGCAGTTCCCGGACTAGCCGAGAGACCCAGTACTTC
CDR3: CASSSRTSRETQYF

size: .
V: TRBV11-2
D: TRBD2
J: TRBJ2-2
DNA: TGTGCCAGCAGCTTTTTAGCGGGAGGGCGTTTCGGGGAGCTGTTTTTT
CDR3: CASSFLAGGRFGELFF

size: few
V: TRBV27
D: TRBD2
J: TRBJ2-1
DNA: TGTGCCAGCAGACCCCTTCTAGCGGGAGGATACAATGAGCAGTTCTTC
CDR3: CASRPLLAGGYNEQFF

size: few
V: TRBV11-2
D: TRBD1
J: TRBJ2-7
DNA: TGTGCCAGCAGCTTAGCCCCCCCGGGACAGGGATTCTACGAGCAGTACTTC
CDR3: CASSLAPPGQGFYEQYF

size: many
V: TRBV5-1
D: .
J: TRBJ2-1
DNA: TGCGCCAGCAGCTTGCTAGCGATCCACAATGAGCAGTTCTTC
CDR3: CASSLLAIHNEQFF

size: .
V: TRBV2
D: .
J: TRBJ2-3
DNA: TGTGCCAGCACCCTGAGGGGGACACCCGAAGTGGGGGATACGCAGTATTTT
CDR3: CASTLRGTPEVGDTQYF

size: many
V: TRBV12-3/TRBV12-4
D: .
J: TRBJ1-5
DNA: TGTGCCAGCAGTTTAGCGCAGGGTAGCAATCAGCCCCAGCATTTT
CDR3: CASSLAQGSNQPQHF

size: .
V: TRBV28
D: TRBD1
J: TRBJ2-5
DNA: TGTGCCAGCATCCCACAGCTGGGACAGGGTTTTAAGAAGACCCAGTACTTC
CDR3: CASIPQLGQGFKKTQYF

size: many
V: TRBV4-3
D: .
J: TRBJ1-2
DNA: TGCGCCAGCAGCCAAGAGATGGAGGCCCGGGCCCTCTATGGCTACACCTTC
CDR3: CASSQEMEARALYGYTF

size: many
V: TRBV5-5
D: .
J: TRBJ1-1
DNA: TGTGCCAGCAGCTTGAATTGGAACACTGAAGCTTTCTTT
CDR3: CASSLNWNTEAFF